The clone carrying this T cell receptor (beta chain) was seen a handful of times. This specimen belongs to a study of blood T cell repertoires in COVID-19. Overall study context: Samples representing acute and convalescent COVID-19 were sourced from the United States, Italy and Spain. The analysed material was cDNA or gDNA that came from T cells, B-cell-depleted T cells, or PBMCs.

As handled by the study authors: Nucleated cell number was recorded as an estimate derived from reference gene primer amplification. TCRdb's copy holds only in-frame clones and misses some; the assay was immunoSEQ multiplex PCR. The DNA gave D and trimming, while V, J and clone size come from that table. The sample holds some 190,000 clones, 80% to 85% seen once. Trimming stripped 5 bases from V and 0 bases from J, with 13 bases between. Germline assignment: CDR1 LNHDA and CDR2 SQIVND (reference sequence). The CDR3 sequence is 15 residues long. Specimen: peripheral blood. The TCR was taken from a human donor in a cohort sampled during active COVID-19. The V and J genes are TRBV19 and TRBJ1-1; maybe TRBD1 (6 bases). The CDR3 reads CASSPLDSLNTEAFF. CDR3 coding DNA: TGTGCCAGTAGTCCCCTGGACAGCCTGAACACTGAAGCTTTCTTT.